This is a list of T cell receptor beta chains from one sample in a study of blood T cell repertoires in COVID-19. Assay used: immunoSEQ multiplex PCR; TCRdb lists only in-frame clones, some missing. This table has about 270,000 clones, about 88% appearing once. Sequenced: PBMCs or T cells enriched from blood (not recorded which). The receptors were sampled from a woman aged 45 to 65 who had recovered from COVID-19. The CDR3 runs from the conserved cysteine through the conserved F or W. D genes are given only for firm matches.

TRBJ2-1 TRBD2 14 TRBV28 CASSLVLAGGPGFF TGTGCCAGCAGTTTAGTCCTAGCGGGAGGGCCTGGATTCTTC
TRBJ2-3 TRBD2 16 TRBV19 CASSKQAGTSMDTQYF TGTGCCAGTAGTAAACAAGCTGGGACTAGCATGGATACGCAGTATTTT
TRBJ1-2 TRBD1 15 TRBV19 CASRNSGQGAYGYTF TGTGCCAGTAGAAACTCGGGACAGGGTGCCTATGGCTACACCTTC
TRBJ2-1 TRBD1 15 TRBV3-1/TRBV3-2 CASSQTGLSWNEQFF TGTGCCAGCAGCCAGACAGGGCTGTCGTGGAATGAGCAGTTCTTC
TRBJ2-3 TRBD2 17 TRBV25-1 CASSELSGTSGRGTQYF TGTGCCAGCAGTGAGTTATCCGGGACTAGCGGGAGAGGTACGCAGTATTTT
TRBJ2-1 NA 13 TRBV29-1 CSVEESAQDGQFF TGCAGCGTTGAAGAGTCCGCGCAGGATGGGCAGTTCTTC
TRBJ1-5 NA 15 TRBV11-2 CASSLDWRYNQPQHF TGTGCCAGCAGCTTAGATTGGAGGTACAATCAGCCCCAGCATTTT
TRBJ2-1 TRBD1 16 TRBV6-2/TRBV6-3 CASSSPGQGSYNEQFF TGTGCCAGCAGTTCCCCCGGACAGGGGAGTTACAATGAGCAGTTCTTC
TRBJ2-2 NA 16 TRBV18 CASSLGHLSNTGELFF TGTGCCAGCTCACTTGGACACCTATCGAACACCGGGGAGCTGTTTTTT
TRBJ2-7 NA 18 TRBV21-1 CASSKKPGGDRAFYEQYF TGTGCCAGCAGCAAAAAGCCTGGGGGGGACAGGGCTTTCTACGAGCAGTACTTC